Included here is one T cell receptor (beta chain) sequence, with context. Its specific antigen is unknown. Base qualities were left out, and no much larger clone turns up one base away. The donors were healthy, HIV-negative adults with no recently reported acute infections or vaccinations. Only Caucasian adults living in Nashville, Tennessee, USA were represented among the donors. Magnetic negative selection was used to enrich CD4+ T cells, after which naive cells were positively selected on CD45RA and the negative fraction became the memory subset. Blood was collected by leukapheresis, and PBMCs were isolated by Ficoll-Histopaque density gradient centrifugation and then cryopreserved in liquid nitrogen vapor phase. Purity and quantity of every magnetically sorted T cell population were checked by analytical flow cytometry. Genomic DNA was isolated from each sorted fraction and quantified by UV absorbance on a Nanodrop 2000c.

The cysteine opens and the phenylalanine closes a CDR3 of 15 amino acids. The sequence is cut down to CDR3 DNA, 45 bases in frame from base 1. V and J are truncated by 4 bases and 4 bases respectively, leaving an intervening sequence of 15 bases. For CDR1 and CDR2, the germline V gene (reference sequence) lists SGHNT and YYREEE. Using the deep immunoSEQ assay, TCR CDR3 regions were amplified from genomic DNA by multiplex PCR. Extracted genomic DNA from each cell subset was distributed evenly across all wells of several immunoSEQ 96-well plates, and each plate was treated as a replicate. For sorted subsets, each replicate PCR was loaded with around 220 ng genomic DNA, equivalent to about 30,000 T cell genomes. The purified libraries were quantified using a Qubit 3.0 fluorometer, sized with a Bioanalyzer 2100, and then quantified again using the KAPA Library Quantification kit. Every immunoSEQ 96-well plate was sequenced on a separate single-read 150-cycle Illumina NextSeq 550 flow cell. The authors' analysis ran thus. Because the immunoSEQ output included only junctional sequences and no quality scores, the filtering could not be the same as the filtering used for full-length reads. Sequences were annotated with PyIR, a Python wrapper for IgBLAST v1.9, using IMGT germline references to assign V/J genes and CDR3. Reads with weak V/J assignments (E-value above 1e-6), missing CDR3, stop codons, out-of-frame junctions, or ambiguous translated residues were removed. A V3J clonotype was defined by an identical inferred V gene, J gene, and CDR3 amino acid sequence. The percentage overlap between two repertoires was calculated by dividing the number of shared unique clonotypes by the size of the smaller repertoire. Repertoire richness was assessed with RTK rarefaction, the Chao1 estimator, and Recon v2.1 estimates of unobserved clonotypes. For all TCRbeta clonotypes obtained by the gDNA method from four donors, generation probabilities were computed with OLGA. Imported from immuneACCESS, the table was reduced by TCRdb to in-frame sequences with V and J called. These copies leave out some clones; in studies compared against another copy, an unresolved V gene accounts for under half, and the cause of the remainder is not known. Clone size and the V and J calls come from that table; the DNA yielded D and trimming. The sample table contains roughly 1,000,000 clones; only one count was recorded for around three quarters of them. Approximately 0.52% of the sample is taken by the ten largest.

This sample was taken from a study of shared clonotypes between healthy human individuals (dated by TCRdb to 2018 to 2021). About the investigation overall: The cohort comprised a couple of women and three men aged 18 to 49 years. For each donor, three plates each were used for CD4 naive and CD4 memory, two plates were used for CD8 naive, and one plate was used for CD8 memory. The study deeply sequenced blood TCR repertoires of five healthy adults to estimate repertoire size and the extent of clonotype sharing between individuals. Libraries were prepared and TCR repertoires were sequenced by different laboratories using diverse techniques, in order to increase sequencing depth and limit assay-specific biases. Leukapheresis yielded between about 0.85 and 10 billion PBMCs per donor. Study-wide conclusions, independent of this receptor: Sampling was restricted to blood, and TCR repertoires in tissues likely differ from the TCR repertoires found in blood. Pairwise subsampling indicated that sequencing depth was expected to affect the degree of clonotype sharing among donors. Roughly 5.2% of naive CD4, roughly 3.5% of naive CD8, about 2.4% of memory CD4, and around 0.4% of memory CD8 clonotypes were shared across several donors. Compared with non-shared clonotypes, clonotypes shared by all four sorted-subset donors had higher generation probabilities. The small number of donors limited the genetic and exposure-history diversity represented. Incomplete sequencing was indicated by rarefaction of sorted-subset datasets, despite the large sequencing depth. Naive subsets generally had larger estimated clonotype richness than memory subsets did.

Sequences were obtained from memory CD4+ T cells from PBMCs. The cell subset or site label here, explained by the study, means: CD45RA-negative fraction. The chain was built from TRBV5-4 and TRBJ2-1; the D gene is perhaps TRBD1, from 6 matching bases. This receptor was obtained from a man aged 18 to 30 in good health. Some clones in this sample may be carry-over from other donors' samples. The nucleotide sequence is TGTGCCAGCAGCCTCCCGACAGGCCGATACAATGAGCAGTTCTTC. It codes for CASSLPTGRYNEQFF.